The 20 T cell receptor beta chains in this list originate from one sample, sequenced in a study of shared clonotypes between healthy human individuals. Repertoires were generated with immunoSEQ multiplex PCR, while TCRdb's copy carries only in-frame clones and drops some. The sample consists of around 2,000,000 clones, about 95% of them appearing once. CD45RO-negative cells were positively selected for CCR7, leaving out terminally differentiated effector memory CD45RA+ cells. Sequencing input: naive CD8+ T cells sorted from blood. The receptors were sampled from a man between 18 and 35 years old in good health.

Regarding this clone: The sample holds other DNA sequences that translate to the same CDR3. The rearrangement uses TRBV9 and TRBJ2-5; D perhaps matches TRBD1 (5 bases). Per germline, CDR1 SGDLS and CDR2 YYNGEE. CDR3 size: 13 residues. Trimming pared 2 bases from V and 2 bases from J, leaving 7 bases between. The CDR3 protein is CASSVDIQETQYF. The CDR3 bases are TGTGCCAGCAGCGTGGACATACAAGAGACCCAGTACTTC.

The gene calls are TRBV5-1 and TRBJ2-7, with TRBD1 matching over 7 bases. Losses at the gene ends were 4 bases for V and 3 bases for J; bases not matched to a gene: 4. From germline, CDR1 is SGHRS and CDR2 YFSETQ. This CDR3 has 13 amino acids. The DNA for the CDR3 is TGCGCCAGCAGCCCGGACAGGCTCTACGAGCAGTACTTC. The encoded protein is CASSPDRLYEQYF. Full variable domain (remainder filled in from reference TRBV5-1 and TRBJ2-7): KAGVTQTPRYLIKTRGQQVTLSCSPISGHRSVSWYQQTPGQGLQFLFEYFSETQRNKGNFPGRFSGRQFSNSRSEMNVSTLELGDSALYLCASSPDRLYEQYFGPGTRLTVT.

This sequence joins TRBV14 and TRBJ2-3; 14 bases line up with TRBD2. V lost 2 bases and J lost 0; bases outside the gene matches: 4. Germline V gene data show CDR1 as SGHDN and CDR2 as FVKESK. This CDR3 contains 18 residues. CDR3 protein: CASSQTRLAGGSTDTQYF. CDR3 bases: TGTGCCAGCAGCCAAACGAGACTAGCGGGAGGGAGCACAGATACGCAGTATTTT.

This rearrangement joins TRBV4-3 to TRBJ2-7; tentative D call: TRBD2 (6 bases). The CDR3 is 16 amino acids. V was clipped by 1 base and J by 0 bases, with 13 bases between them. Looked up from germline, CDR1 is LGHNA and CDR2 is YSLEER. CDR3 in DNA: TGCGCCAGCAGCCAAGGTAGCGGAGCGAGCTCCTACGAGCAGTACTTC. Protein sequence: CASSQGSGASSYEQYF.

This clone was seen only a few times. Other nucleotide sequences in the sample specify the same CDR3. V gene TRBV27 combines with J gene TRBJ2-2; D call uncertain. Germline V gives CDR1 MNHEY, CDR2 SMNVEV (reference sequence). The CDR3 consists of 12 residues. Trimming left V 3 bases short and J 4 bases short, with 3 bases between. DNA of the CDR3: TGTGCCAGCAGTTTTCTCACCGGGGAGCTGTTTTTT. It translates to CASSFLTGELFF.

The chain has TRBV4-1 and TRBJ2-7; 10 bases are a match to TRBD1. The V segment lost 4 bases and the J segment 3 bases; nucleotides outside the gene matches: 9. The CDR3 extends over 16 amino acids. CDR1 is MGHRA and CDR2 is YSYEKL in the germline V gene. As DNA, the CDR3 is TGCGCCAGCAGCCCTGACCCCCGGACAGGGGGCTACGAGCAGTACTTC. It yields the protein CASSPDPRTGGYEQYF.

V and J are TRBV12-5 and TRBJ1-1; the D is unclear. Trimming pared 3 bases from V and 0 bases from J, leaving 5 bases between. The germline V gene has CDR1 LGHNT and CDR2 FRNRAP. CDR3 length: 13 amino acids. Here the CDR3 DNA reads TGTGCTAGTGGTTTTGATTTGAACACTGAAGCTTTCTTT. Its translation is CASGFDLNTEAFF.

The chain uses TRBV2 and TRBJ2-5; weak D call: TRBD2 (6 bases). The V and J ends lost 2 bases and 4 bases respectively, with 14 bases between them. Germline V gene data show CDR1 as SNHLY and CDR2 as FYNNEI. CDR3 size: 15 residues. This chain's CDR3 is CASSETWRDRETQYF. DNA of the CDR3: TGTGCCAGCAGTGAAACATGGCGGGACCGAGAGACCCAGTACTTC.

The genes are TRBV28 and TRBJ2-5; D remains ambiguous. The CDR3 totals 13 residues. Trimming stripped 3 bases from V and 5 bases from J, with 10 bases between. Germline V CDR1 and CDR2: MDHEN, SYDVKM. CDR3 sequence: CASSFGVGETQYF. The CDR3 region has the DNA TGTGCCAGCAGTTTTGGGGTGGGGGAGACCCAGTACTTC.

CDR3 protein: CASSLVRDRDEKLFF. The CDR3 DNA sequence: TGTGCCAGCAGCTTAGTTCGGGACAGGGACGAAAAACTGTTTTTT. The rearrangement joins TRBV7-9 to TRBJ1-4; TRBD1 agrees at 9 bases. The CDR3 runs to 15 residues. Trimming took 1 base from V and 8 from J; bases not matched to a gene: 5. Germline V lookup: CDR1 SEHNR, CDR2 FQNEAQ (reference sequence).

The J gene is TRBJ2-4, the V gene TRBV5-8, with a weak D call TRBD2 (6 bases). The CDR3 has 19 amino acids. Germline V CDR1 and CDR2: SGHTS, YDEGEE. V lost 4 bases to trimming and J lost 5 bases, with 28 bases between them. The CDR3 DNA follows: TGTGCCAGCAGCCCGAATAGCGCATCGAGGCACCTAGCGCAAAACATTCAGTACTTC. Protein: CASSPNSASRHLAQNIQYF.

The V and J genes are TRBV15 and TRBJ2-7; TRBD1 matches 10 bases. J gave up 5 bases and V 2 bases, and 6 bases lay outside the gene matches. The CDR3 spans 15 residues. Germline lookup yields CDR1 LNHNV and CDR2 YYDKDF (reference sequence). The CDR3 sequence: CATSRIEDRGDEQYF. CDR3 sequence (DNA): TGTGCCACCAGCAGAATAGAGGACAGGGGGGACGAGCAGTACTTC.

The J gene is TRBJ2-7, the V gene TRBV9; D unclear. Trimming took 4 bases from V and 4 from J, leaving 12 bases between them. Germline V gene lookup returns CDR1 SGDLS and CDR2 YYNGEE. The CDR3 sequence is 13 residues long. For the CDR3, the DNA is TGTGCCAGCAGCTACACCCCGTTATACGAGCAGTACTTC. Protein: CASSYTPLYEQYF.

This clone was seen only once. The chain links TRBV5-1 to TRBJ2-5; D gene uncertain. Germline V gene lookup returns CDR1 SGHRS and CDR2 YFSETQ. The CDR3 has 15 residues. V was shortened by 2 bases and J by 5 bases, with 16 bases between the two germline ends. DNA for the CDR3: TGCGCCAGCAGCTTAGGTGAACTTCGATTGGAGACCCAGTACTTC. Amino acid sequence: CASSLGELRLETQYF.

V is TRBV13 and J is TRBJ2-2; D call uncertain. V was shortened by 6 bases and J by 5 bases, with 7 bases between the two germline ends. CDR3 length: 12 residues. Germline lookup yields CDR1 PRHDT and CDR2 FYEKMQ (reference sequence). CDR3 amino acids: CASSSITGELFF. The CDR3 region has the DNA TGTGCCAGCAGTTCCATTACCGGGGAGCTGTTTTTT.

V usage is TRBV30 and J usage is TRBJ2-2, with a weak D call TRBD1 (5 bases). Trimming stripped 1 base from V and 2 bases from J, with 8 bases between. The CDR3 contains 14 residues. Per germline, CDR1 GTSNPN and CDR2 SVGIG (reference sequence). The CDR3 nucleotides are TGTGCCTGGAGTGAGGGGCACAACACCGGGGAGCTGTTTTTT. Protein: CAWSEGHNTGELFF.

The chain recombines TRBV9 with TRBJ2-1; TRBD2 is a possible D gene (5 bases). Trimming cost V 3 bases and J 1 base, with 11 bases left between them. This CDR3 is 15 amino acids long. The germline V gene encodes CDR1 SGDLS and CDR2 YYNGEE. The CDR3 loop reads CASSGGERSYNEQFF. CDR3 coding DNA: TGTGCCAGCAGCGGGGGAGAGCGGTCCTACAATGAGCAGTTCTTC.

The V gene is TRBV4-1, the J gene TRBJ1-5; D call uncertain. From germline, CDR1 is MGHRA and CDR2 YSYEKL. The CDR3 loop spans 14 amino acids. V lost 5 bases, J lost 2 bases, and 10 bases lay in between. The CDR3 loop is CASSTIDGNQPQHF. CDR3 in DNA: TGCGCCAGCAGCACAATTGATGGCAATCAGCCCCAGCATTTT.

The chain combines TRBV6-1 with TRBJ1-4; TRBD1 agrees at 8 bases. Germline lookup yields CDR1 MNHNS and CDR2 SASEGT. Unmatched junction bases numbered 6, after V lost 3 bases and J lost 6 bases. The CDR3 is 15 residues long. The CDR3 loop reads CASSDADRGDEKLFF. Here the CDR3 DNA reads TGTGCCAGCAGTGATGCAGACAGGGGCGATGAAAAACTGTTTTTT.

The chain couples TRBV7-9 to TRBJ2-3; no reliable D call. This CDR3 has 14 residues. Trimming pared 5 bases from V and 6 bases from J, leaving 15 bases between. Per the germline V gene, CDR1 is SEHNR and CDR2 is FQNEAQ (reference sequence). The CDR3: CASSLSEALDTQYF. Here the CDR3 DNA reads TGTGCCAGCAGCCTCTCCGAGGCTCTTGATACGCAGTATTTT.